This passage covers 28 T cell receptor beta chains from one sample sequenced in a study of beta chain features in type 1 diabetes (dated by TCRdb to about 2018). Study-wide findings and limitations: Type 1 diabetes patients showed a moderate but significant shortening of TCRB CDR3 length in all four CD4+ subsets.

The protocol used for the library was the immunoSEQ multiplex PCR assay. The entire amount of isolated RNA was reverse transcribed using the High Capacity cDNA Reverse Transcription Kit, so the sequenced TCRB transcripts were expressed ones. Imported from immuneACCESS, the table was reduced by TCRdb to in-frame sequences with V and J called. These copies leave out some clones; in studies compared against another copy, an unresolved V gene accounts for under half, and the cause of the remainder is not known. In all, the sample holds about 260,000 clones, and around 22% of those were seen once. The biggest ten clones account for roughly 0.011% of the sample. The antigens these receptors bind are not known. The source material was naive CD4+ T cells from blood. What this sample's cell subset or site label stands for: true naive CD4+ T cells. Receptors originate from a woman in her 30s with type 1 diabetes.

V is TRBV30 and J is TRBJ2-1; D is unresolved. CDR3 length: 17 amino acids. CDR1 is GTSNPN and CDR2 is SVGIG in the germline V gene (reference sequence). V lost 8 bases, J lost 1 base, and 24 bases lay in between. Here the CDR3 DNA reads TGTGCCGTCCCCAAAAGACTCACAACTACTTCCTACAATGAGCAGTTCTTC. As protein: CAVPKRLTTTSYNEQFF.

This clone turned up a few times. This rearrangement joins TRBV18 to TRBJ1-2; weak D call: TRBD1 (5 bases). Germline V gene data show CDR1 as KGHSH and CDR2 as LQKENI. This CDR3 has 15 amino acids. V shed 3 bases and J shed 2 bases, with 13 bases lying between them. The CDR3 DNA reads as TGTGCCAGCTCACCCCGCGGGGGGACCAACTATGGCTACACCTTC. Translated: CASSPRGGTNYGYTF.

V gene TRBV5-1 combines with J gene TRBJ2-7; D possibly corresponds to TRBD1 (6 bases). CDR3 size: 14 residues. Trimming removed 0 bases at V and 2 bases at J, with 9 bases between. Germline lookup yields CDR1 SGHRS and CDR2 YFSETQ. The CDR3 bases are TGCGCCAGCAGCTTGGGGACAGAGACCTACGAGCAGTACTTC. Its translation: CASSLGTETYEQYF.

The V gene is TRBV9, the J gene TRBJ2-5; D might be TRBD1 (7 bases). The CDR3 is 16 amino acids. Germline V gives CDR1 SGDLS, CDR2 YYNGEE. The V gene lost 3 bases and the J gene lost 0 bases, with 15 bases spanning the gap. CDR3 nucleotide sequence: TGTGCCAGCAGCGCTACAGGGGACTCGTACCAAGAGACCCAGTACTTC. Its protein is CASSATGDSYQETQYF.

In this sample, this clone turned up a few times. V and J are TRBV29-1 and TRBJ1-2, with D perhaps TRBD1 (5 bases). Deletions cut 0 bases from V and 3 bases from J, with 8 bases between. Germline lookup yields CDR1 SQVTM and CDR2 ANQGSEA. This CDR3 region has 13 residues. CDR3 amino acids: CSVEDWGDYGYTF. CDR3 sequence (DNA): TGCAGCGTTGAAGATTGGGGCGACTATGGCTACACCTTC.

The chain couples TRBV7-2 to TRBJ2-1; TRBD1 aligns across 8 bases. This CDR3 comprises 16 residues. V gave up 5 bases and J gave up 2 bases; unmatched junction bases: 8. Germline V CDR1 and CDR2: SGHTA, FQGNSA. The CDR3 is CASSKTGDLTYNEQFF. The CDR3 DNA sequence: TGTGCCAGCAGCAAGACAGGGGATTTGACCTACAATGAGCAGTTCTTC.

The chain joins TRBV15 to TRBJ2-3; D might be TRBD1 (6 bases). Per the germline V gene, CDR1 is LNHNV and CDR2 is YYDKDF (reference sequence). The CDR3 is made up of 16 amino acids. Trimming took off 0 bases at V and 2 bases at J, with 12 bases between the two ends. The CDR3 is CATSRDFGQNTDTQYF. CDR3 DNA sequence: TGTGCCACCAGCAGAGATTTCGGACAGAACACAGATACGCAGTATTTT.

This chain connects TRBV30 to TRBJ2-7; 11 bases line up with TRBD2. This CDR3 contains 14 residues. Germline values: CDR1 GTSNPN, CDR2 SVGIG (reference sequence). After removal of 4 bases from V and 2 bases from J, the junction contained 4 bases not matched to a gene. The CDR3 DNA is TGTGCCTGGATTGTAGCGGGAGGGCCCTACGAGCAGTACTTC. Encoded protein: CAWIVAGGPYEQYF.

The chain combines TRBV18 with TRBJ1-1; TRBD1 matches at 7 bases. Trimming cost V 2 bases and J 2 bases; bases outside gene matches: 5. CDR1 and CDR2 from the germline V gene are KGHSH and LQKENI. The CDR3 consists of 15 residues. CDR3 region: CASSPDRDRNTEAFF. The CDR3 bases are TGTGCCAGCTCACCAGACCGGGACAGAAACACTGAAGCTTTCTTT.

This clone was seen only a few times. The V call is TRBV5-1, the J call TRBJ1-2; 7 bases map to TRBD1. Trimming took 0 bases from V and 5 from J; bases not matched to a gene: 7. The germline V gene has CDR1 SGHRS and CDR2 YFSETQ. There are 15 residues in the CDR3. The CDR3 bases are TGCGCCAGCAGCTTGGGAACAGGGGTCCGGTATGGCTACACCTTC. This codes for CASSLGTGVRYGYTF.

The V call is TRBV9, the J call TRBJ1-5; D perhaps matches TRBD1 (5 bases). The CDR3 loop spans 16 amino acids. Germline loops: CDR1 SGDLS, CDR2 YYNGEE. The ends were cut back, 2 bases at V and 5 bases at J, with 17 bases in the middle. The CDR3 here is CASSVDAGGFDQPQHF. For the CDR3, the DNA is TGTGCCAGCAGCGTGGATGCCGGGGGGTTCGATCAGCCCCAGCATTTT.

Only a few counts were recorded for this clone. V usage is TRBV19 and J usage is TRBJ2-7, with 7 bases fitting TRBD1. Germline values: CDR1 LNHDA, CDR2 SQIVND (reference sequence). The CDR3 has 13 residues. V shed 7 bases, J shed 3 bases, and the junction held 6 bases outside the gene matches. The CDR3: CASKPGQNYEQYF. CDR3 DNA: TGTGCCAGTAAACCGGGACAGAACTACGAGCAGTACTTC.

V is TRBV5-4 and J is TRBJ1-1; D call uncertain. Trimming left V 0 bases short and J 4 bases short, with 10 bases between. The CDR3 loop spans 14 amino acids. CDR1 and CDR2 (germline): SGHNT, YYREEE (reference sequence). The CDR3 reads CASSLEVAGTEAFF. CDR3 nucleotide sequence: TGTGCCAGCAGCTTGGAGGTGGCGGGCACTGAAGCTTTCTTT.

The chain combines TRBV28 with TRBJ2-5; 10 bases line up with TRBD2. Germline lookup yields CDR1 MDHEN and CDR2 SYDVKM. Trimming at V came to 6 bases and at J to 6 bases, leaving 4 bases not matched to a gene. The CDR3 is 13 amino acids. The CDR3 spells CASSLAGGKTQYF. The CDR3 nucleotides are TGTGCCAGCAGCTTAGCGGGAGGAAAGACCCAGTACTTC.

The chain couples TRBV11-2 to TRBJ2-3, with unresolved D. CDR1 is SGHAT and CDR2 is FQNNGV in the germline V gene. CDR3 length: 15 residues. V dropped 5 bases and J dropped 1 base, with 13 bases sitting between them. CDR3 residues: CASSLSARGTDTQYF. The CDR3, as DNA: TGTGCCAGCAGCCTCTCGGCTCGGGGCACAGATACGCAGTATTTT.

There are a few counts of this clone. Here the CDR3 DNA reads TGTGCCTGGAGTAACAGCTATGGCTACACCTTC. Translating gives CAWSNSYGYTF. V is TRBV30 and J is TRBJ1-2, with D unresolved. Per germline, CDR1 GTSNPN and CDR2 SVGIG (reference sequence). Trimming cost V 2 bases and J 4 bases, with 5 bases left between them. The CDR3 totals 11 residues.

The chain is built from TRBV7-9 and TRBJ2-7, with TRBD1 identical over 7 bases. The V segment lost 2 bases and the J segment 6 bases; nucleotides outside the gene matches: 10. The CDR3 extends over 15 amino acids. The germline V gene has CDR1 SEHNR and CDR2 FQNEAQ (reference sequence). The CDR3 DNA reads TGTGCCAGCAGCTTAAGGGCAGGGGACAGATCCGAGCAGTACTTC. Its protein is CASSLRAGDRSEQYF.

V and J are TRBV29-1 and TRBJ2-1, with 8 bases matching TRBD2. Germline V CDR1 and CDR2: SQVTM, ANQGSEA. V was clipped by 5 bases and J by 3 bases; unmatched bases: 6. The CDR3 runs to 14 residues. The CDR3 spells CSVSPAGVYNEQFF. CDR3 in DNA: TGCAGCGTTTCCCCAGCGGGGGTCTACAATGAGCAGTTCTTC.

This clone appeared a few times. The chain is built from TRBV30 and TRBJ2-3; weak D call: TRBD2 (5 bases). The CDR3 runs 16 residues. Trimming removed 4 bases at V and 4 bases at J, with 21 bases between. Germline lookup yields CDR1 GTSNPN and CDR2 SVGIG (reference sequence). This CDR3 is CAWNDAPATTADTQYF. The CDR3 DNA is TGTGCCTGGAATGATGCTCCGGCGACTACTGCAGATACGCAGTATTTT.

This clone appeared a few times. This chain uses TRBV7-2 with TRBJ2-7; D remains unclear. V gave up 2 bases and J gave up 2 bases, with 10 bases separating them. This CDR3 spans 14 amino acids. Germline-derived CDR1 and CDR2 are SGHTA and FQGNSA. CDR3 loop: CASSLRLPPYEQYF. CDR3 DNA sequence: TGTGCCAGCAGCTTACGTCTCCCCCCCTACGAGCAGTACTTC.

This clone was observed a handful of times. This chain uses TRBV4-1 with TRBJ2-1; 11 nucleotides agree with TRBD2. The germline gives CDR1 MGHRA, CDR2 YSYEKL. The V gene end was trimmed by 8 bases and the J gene end by 4 bases; junction bases not matched to a gene: 4. The length of the CDR3 is 14 residues. Here the CDR3 reads CASRGTSGYNEQFF. In nucleotides, the CDR3 is TGCGCCAGCCGGGGGACTAGCGGTTACAATGAGCAGTTCTTC.

The chain employs TRBV29-1 and TRBJ2-2; no definite D call. The CDR3 contains 10 residues. V was clipped by 5 bases and J by 7 bases, with 5 bases between them. Germline V CDR1 and CDR2: SQVTM, ANQGSEA. For the CDR3, the DNA is TGCAGCGTTTTAATCGGGGAGCTGTTTTTT. Translation: CSVLIGELFF.

This rearrangement joins TRBV7-8 to TRBJ1-5; D may be TRBD1 (6 bases). CDR3 length: 15 residues. Trimming took 2 bases from V and 3 from J, leaving 11 bases between them. Germline loops: CDR1 SGHVS, CDR2 FQNEAQ. The CDR3 loop reads CASSLSQGFNQPQHF. The CDR3 coding sequence is TGTGCCAGCAGCTTATCACAGGGATTCAATCAGCCCCAGCATTTT.

This clone was observed a few times. The chain uses TRBV9 and TRBJ2-5; 7 positions agree with TRBD2. This CDR3 contains 13 residues. J gave up 5 bases and V 3 bases, and 4 bases lay outside the gene matches. Per germline, CDR1 SGDLS and CDR2 YYNGEE. Here the CDR3 reads CASSEQAGETQYF. CDR3 in DNA: TGTGCCAGCAGCGAGCAAGCGGGGGAGACCCAGTACTTC.

The V gene is TRBV4-1, the J gene TRBJ1-5, with 10 nucleotides matching TRBD1. With 1 base clipped from V and 6 bases from J, the junction kept 3 bases outside the gene matches. This CDR3 region has 15 residues. Per the germline V gene, CDR1 is MGHRA and CDR2 is YSYEKL. The CDR3 here is CASSQGQGAFQPQHF. The CDR3 DNA follows: TGCGCCAGCAGCCAAGGACAGGGGGCATTTCAGCCCCAGCATTTT.

The V and J genes are TRBV29-1 and TRBJ2-7; perhaps TRBD2 as D (6 bases). The CDR3 is 15 amino acids. V shed 4 bases and J shed 6 bases, with 22 bases lying between them. Per germline, CDR1 SQVTM and CDR2 ANQGSEA. The CDR3 DNA follows: TGCAGCGTTGTAAGGGGAGGTGGATCAGCAGGCGAGCAGTACTTC. Its protein is CSVVRGGGSAGEQYF.

CDR3 sequence: CSVPGLESYNEQFF. Here the CDR3 DNA reads TGCAGCGTGCCGGGACTAGAGTCGTACAATGAGCAGTTCTTC. The chain has TRBV29-1 and TRBJ2-1, with 8 bases aligning to TRBD2. CDR1 is SQVTM and CDR2 is ANQGSEA in the germline V gene. The CDR3 spans 14 residues. Trimming at V came to 6 bases and at J to 4 bases, leaving 8 bases not matched to a gene.

The chain has TRBV9 and TRBJ2-2; 8 nucleotides agree with TRBD2. With 0 bases clipped from V and 4 bases from J, the junction kept 8 bases outside the gene matches. Germline CDR1 is SGDLS and CDR2 is YYNGEE. The length of the CDR3 is 17 residues. The CDR3 reads CASSVVQAGALTGELFF. The CDR3 nucleotides read TGTGCCAGCAGCGTAGTTCAAGCGGGAGCCCTCACCGGGGAGCTGTTTTTT.